The next 12 T cell receptor beta chains were all read from a single sample in a study of cytomegalovirus exposure and HLA in healthy donors. PCR was performed using 60 Vbeta and 13 Jbeta primers. TCRdb's table, derived via immunoSEQ multiplex PCR, lists solely in-frame clones and lacks some. This table has around 200,000 clones, roughly 80% appearing once. Sequencing was performed on PBMCs. The receptors originated from a female donor in good health and CMV-seronegative.

This chain joins TRBV28 and TRBJ1-5; D unresolved. This CDR3 comprises 15 residues. Germline CDR1 MDHEN, CDR2 SYDVKM. Trimming left V 4 bases short and J 0 bases short, with 10 bases between. The CDR3 protein is CASSSDGYSNQPQHF. In DNA form, the CDR3 reads TGTGCCAGCAGTTCCGACGGGTATAGCAATCAGCCCCAGCATTTT.

The J gene is TRBJ2-3, the V gene TRBV4-2; D may be TRBD2 (6 bases). CDR3 size: 18 residues. Germline CDR1 LGHNA, CDR2 YNFKEQ. Trimming took 2 bases from V and 1 from J, leaving 19 bases between them. DNA for the CDR3: TGTGCCAGCAGCCAAATCGGGTCGGCGCGGGATCGCACAGATACGCAGTATTTT. It yields the protein CASSQIGSARDRTDTQYF.

Of note for this clone: Sequence at one end of the junction differs from germline and may be a read error. This sequence joins TRBV6-1 and TRBJ1-1; 9 nucleotides agree with TRBD1. In germline, CDR1 is MNHNS, CDR2 SASEGT. CDR3 size: 14 residues. In DNA form, the CDR3 reads TGTGCCAGCAGTAGGGGACAGGGAAACACTGGAGCTTTCTTT. This encodes CASSRGQGNTGAFF.

The chain couples TRBV19 to TRBJ2-7, with 7 bases fitting TRBD1. The CDR3 has 13 residues. After removal of 5 bases from V and 2 bases from J, the junction contained 3 bases not matched to a gene. Germline V gene data show CDR1 as LNHDA and CDR2 as SQIVND (reference sequence). CDR3 sequence reads: CASSPGGTYEQYF. CDR3 nucleotide sequence: TGTGCCAGTAGTCCAGGGGGAACCTACGAGCAGTACTTC.

The rearrangement links TRBV6-5 to TRBJ2-5, with TRBD1 matching 9 bases. This CDR3 spans 13 amino acids. V lost 5 bases to trimming and J lost 6 bases; unmatched junction nucleotides: 4. Germline CDR1 MNHEY, CDR2 SVGAGI. The CDR3 nucleotides read TGTGCCAGCAGTACAGGGGGCGTGAAGACCCAGTACTTC. Protein sequence: CASSTGGVKTQYF.

This rearrangement joins TRBV5-4 to TRBJ2-2, with 9 bases identical to TRBD1. The germline V gene encodes CDR1 SGHNT and CDR2 YYREEE (reference sequence). CDR3 length: 17 amino acids. Unmatched junction bases numbered 12, after V lost 5 bases and J lost 4 bases. The CDR3 DNA reads as TGTGCCAGCAGAGCCGGTACCGGGACAGGGATCACCGGGGAGCTGTTTTTT. It is translated as CASRAGTGTGITGELFF. The full variable domain, its missing parts supplied by reference TRBV5-4 and TRBJ2-2, is ETGVTQSPTHLIKTRGQQVTLRCSSQSGHNTVSWYQQALGQGPQFIFQYYREEENGRGNFPPRFSGLQFPNYSSELNVNALELDDSALYLCASRAGTGTGITGELFFGEGSRLTVL.

This chain uses TRBV7-2 with TRBJ2-3; tentatively, D is TRBD2 (7 bases). This CDR3 spans 14 amino acids. CDR1 is SGHTA, CDR2 FQGNSA, per germline. Trimming left V 5 bases short and J 2 bases short, with 11 bases between. CDR3 DNA sequence: TGTGCCAGCAGCGGGAGGGGGTACACAGATACGCAGTATTTT. It is translated as CASSGRGYTDTQYF.

CDR3 in DNA: TGTGCCAGCAGCTCAACTTTACAGCCCCAGCATTTT. Amino acids: CASSSTLQPQHF. The genes are TRBV7-8 and TRBJ1-5, with D uncertain. The CDR3 consists of 12 residues. The V gene's germline CDR1 is SGHVS and CDR2 FQNEAQ. The V and J ends lost 4 bases and 7 bases respectively, with 8 bases between them.

This clone occurred once. This chain connects TRBV28 to TRBJ2-4; D is undetermined. With 8 bases removed from V and 0 bases from J, the gap between germline ends came to 11 bases. Germline CDR1 is MDHEN and CDR2 is SYDVKM. This CDR3 contains 14 residues. CDR3 sequence reads: CASQNLLAKNIQYF. CDR3 nucleotides: TGTGCCAGCCAGAACCTCTTAGCCAAAAACATTCAGTACTTC. The full variable domain, in which reference TRBV28 and TRBJ2-4 provide the parts outside the CDR3, is DVKVTQSSRYLVKRTGEKVFLECVQDMDHENMFWYRQDPGLGLRLIYFSYDVKMKEKGDIPEGYSVSREKKERFSLILESASTNQTSMYLCASQNLLAKNIQYFGAGTRLSVL.

V gene TRBV2 combines with J gene TRBJ2-1; 13 positions match TRBD2. With V trimmed by 8 bases and J by 7 bases, 5 bases remained unmatched. The germline CDR1 and CDR2 sequences are SNHLY and FYNNEI. This CDR3 contains 14 residues. CDR3 sequence: CASRPGLAGNEQFF. The CDR3 DNA is TGTGCCAGCCGACCGGGACTAGCGGGAAATGAGCAGTTCTTC.

This clone was recorded a few times. The J gene is TRBJ2-3, the V gene TRBV27; D perhaps matches TRBD1 (6 bases). The CDR3 extends over 15 amino acids. Germline lookup yields CDR1 MNHEY and CDR2 SMNVEV (reference sequence). Trimming removed 6 bases at V and 2 bases at J, with 15 bases between. DNA of the CDR3: TGTGCCAGCAGCTCCGGGACATTGAACACAGATACGCAGTATTTT. Translating it yields CASSSGTLNTDTQYF.

V and J are TRBV6-5 and TRBJ2-3; D is perhaps TRBD2 (5 bases). Trimming left V 0 bases short and J 0 bases short, with 10 bases between. This CDR3 contains 16 residues. The germline V gene has CDR1 MNHEY and CDR2 SVGAGI. For the CDR3, the DNA is TGTGCCAGCAGTTACTCGATCGGGGTTAGCACAGATACGCAGTATTTT. Protein product: CASSYSIGVSTDTQYF.